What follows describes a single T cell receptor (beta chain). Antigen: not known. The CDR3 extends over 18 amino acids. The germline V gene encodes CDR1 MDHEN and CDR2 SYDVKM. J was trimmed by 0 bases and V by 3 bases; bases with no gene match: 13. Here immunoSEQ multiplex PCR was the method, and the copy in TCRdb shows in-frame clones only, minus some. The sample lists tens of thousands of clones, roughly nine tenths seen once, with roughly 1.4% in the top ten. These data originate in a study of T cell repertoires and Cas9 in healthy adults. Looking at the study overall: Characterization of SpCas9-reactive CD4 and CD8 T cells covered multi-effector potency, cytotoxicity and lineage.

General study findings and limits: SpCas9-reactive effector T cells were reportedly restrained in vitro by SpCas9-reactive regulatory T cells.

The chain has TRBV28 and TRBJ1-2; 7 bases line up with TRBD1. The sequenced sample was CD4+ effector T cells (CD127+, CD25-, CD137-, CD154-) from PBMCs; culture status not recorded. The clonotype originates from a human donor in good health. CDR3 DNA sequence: TGTGCCAGCAGTTTTGATCTGGGACAGACACCCCCTAACTATGGCTACACCTTC. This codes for CASSFDLGQTPPNYGYTF.